Below, one TCR beta chain is given with its context. The sample belongs to a study of blood T cells in healthy people across ages. Germline V gene data show CDR1 as DFQATT and CDR2 as SNEGSKA (reference sequence). V shed 5 bases, J shed 4 bases, and the junction held 2 bases outside the gene matches. CDR3 length: 13 amino acids. With a J-beta primer mix and a sample-barcoded 5' primer, a second PCR ran 7 to 11 cycles. Researchers report that a template-switch adaptor with 12 random nucleotides tagged each cDNA molecule. TCRdb ran MiXCR on the 5' RACE reads and lists one entry per CDR3 protein. In the table there are 900,000 to 950,000 distinct CDR3 sequences, approximately 32% of which are singletons. In addition, the sample was reused for a study of T cells of mothers and their children. That report adds: Three healthy Caucasian mothers, along with their six children, were the donors. Mothers yielded over 8 million CDR3 reads, children some 2.9 million each.

This clonotype was sampled from a woman aged 35 to 49 in good health. The chain couples TRBV20-1 to TRBJ2-5; TRBD1 aligns across 12 bases. The sequencing sample was made of blood. The CDR3 DNA follows: TGCAGTGCTCGGGACAGGGGGCGAGAGACCCAGTACTTC. Translation gives CSARDRGRETQYF.